The 9 T cell receptor beta chains below come from one sample, sequenced in a study of OX40 agonist ivuxolimab in advanced cancers. Generated by immunoSEQ multiplex PCR, the TCRdb table keeps only in-frame clones and is missing some. The data hold about 51,000 clones, with 65% to 85% observed a single time. Sequencing used CD4+ or CD8+ T cells sorted from blood, obtained in a trial of the OX40 agonist ivuxolimab. These receptors all come from an adult with an advanced solid tumor such as melanoma, head and neck, liver or kidney cancer.

The chain links TRBV30 to TRBJ2-5, with 10 nucleotides matching TRBD2. The CDR3 contains 15 residues. Germline assignment: CDR1 GTSNPN and CDR2 SVGIG (reference sequence). Trimming took 4 bases from V and 4 from J; bases not matched to a gene: 9. The CDR3 coding sequence is TGTGCCTGGATCCGAGGACTAGCGGCCGGAGAGACCCAGTACTTC. It is translated as CAWIRGLAAGETQYF.

This chain uses TRBV6-1 with TRBJ2-2; perhaps TRBD2 as D (5 bases). The V gene's germline CDR1 is MNHNS and CDR2 SASEGT. CDR3 length equals 16 residues. V was pared by 2 bases and J by 4 bases, with 14 bases between. CDR3 amino acids: CASSELVGVGTGELFF. For the CDR3, the DNA is TGTGCCAGCAGTGAACTTGTGGGAGTGGGCACCGGGGAGCTGTTTTTT.

This chain uses TRBV10-3 with TRBJ1-3, with D possibly being TRBD1 (6 bases). V was pared by 10 bases and J by 0 bases, with 10 bases between. The CDR3 sequence is 13 residues long. Germline CDR1 reads ENHRY; CDR2 reads SYGVKD. The chain's CDR3 is CASGQYSGNTIYF. The CDR3 DNA reads as TGTGCCAGCGGACAGTACTCTGGAAACACCATATATTTT.

This clone has just a few counts. The chain links TRBV30 to TRBJ1-6, with 7 positions matching TRBD1. J was trimmed by 7 bases and V by 3 bases; bases with no gene match: 9. This CDR3 has 15 residues. Per germline, CDR1 GTSNPN and CDR2 SVGIG (reference sequence). CDR3 DNA sequence: TGTGCCTGGAGCGACAGGGAGGGATTCAATTCACCCCTCCACTTT. This encodes CAWSDREGFNSPLHF.

The V call is TRBV11-2, the J call TRBJ2-5; D may correspond to TRBD1 or TRBD2 (6 bases each). Germline V gene data show CDR1 as SGHAT and CDR2 as FQNNGV. Trimming stripped 6 bases from V and 5 bases from J, with 16 bases between. The CDR3 is made up of 14 amino acids. The CDR3 DNA reads as TGTGCCAGCAGTTCGCGACAGGAGGGGGAGACCCAGTACTTC. Its protein is CASSSRQEGETQYF.

V usage is TRBV19 and J usage is TRBJ2-3; no firm D call. In germline, CDR1 is LNHDA, CDR2 SQIVND (reference sequence). V shed 3 bases and J shed 2 bases, with 6 bases lying between them. The CDR3 has 13 amino acids. This chain's CDR3 is CASSIRITDTQYF. The CDR3 region has the DNA TGTGCCAGTAGTATTAGGATCACAGATACGCAGTATTTT. The full variable domain, rest sourced from reference TRBV19 and TRBJ2-3, is DGGITQSPKYLFRKEGQNVTLSCEQNLNHDAMYWYRQDPGQGLRLIYYSQIVNDFQKGDIAEGYSVSREKKESFPLTVTSAQKNPTAFYLCASSIRITDTQYFGPGTRLTVL.

The chain is built from TRBV28 and TRBJ1-3; weak D call: TRBD1 (6 bases). The CDR3 is 13 residues long. Germline values: CDR1 MDHEN, CDR2 SYDVKM. Trimming took off 6 bases at V and 5 bases at J, with 11 bases between the two ends. The CDR3 reads CASRQGRRNTIYF. CDR3 DNA: TGTGCCAGCAGACAGGGAAGGAGAAACACCATATATTTT. The full variable domain, in which reference TRBV28 and TRBJ1-3 provide the parts outside the CDR3, is DVKVTQSSRYLVKRTGEKVFLECVQDMDHENMFWYRQDPGLGLRLIYFSYDVKMKEKGDIPEGYSVSREKKERFSLILESASTNQTSMYLCASRQGRRNTIYFGEGSWLTVV.

This clone was seen at least ten times. The V and J genes are TRBV7-9 and TRBJ2-7; TRBD1 might be the D (5 bases). Germline-derived CDR1 and CDR2 are SEHNR and FQNEAQ (reference sequence). Trimming shortened V by 5 bases and J by 0 bases, and 17 bases separated the two germline ends. CDR3 length equals 16 residues. CDR3 DNA: TGTGCCAGCAGCCCACCGTTCCGACAGAGCTCCTACGAGCAGTACTTC. This gives the protein CASSPPFRQSSYEQYF.

The J gene is TRBJ1-3, the V gene TRBV11-1, with D unresolved. CDR3 size: 16 residues. The germline V and J ends were trimmed by 5 bases and 4 bases, with 18 bases remaining between them. Germline V gene sequence: CDR1 SGHAT, CDR2 FQDESV (reference sequence). CDR3 DNA sequence: TGTGCCAGCAGCCCGGACCGAGGGCTCTCGGGAAACACCATATATTTT. It is translated as CASSPDRGLSGNTIYF.